The sequence of this TCR beta chain was determined in a study of tumour-infiltrating T cells in Burkitt lymphoma. Overall study: Overall and progression-free survival were predicted by productive clonality.

The CDR3 consists of 15 residues. Only in-frame clones appear in the TCRdb table, and some are missing; sequencing was by immunoSEQ multiplex PCR. The sample yields fewer than 2,500 clones, less than 80% seen once. The gene calls are TRBV21-1 and TRBJ1-1; the table's D call, TRBD1, has no DNA check behind it. TRBV21-1 is a known pseudogene. The sequence came from a human donor with diffuse large B-cell lymphoma. The sequencing sample was made of tumor tissue. The CDR3 spells CASSSPKGAGPEAFF. DNA of the CDR3: TGTGCCAGCAGCAGTCCGAAAGGGGCCGGCCCTGAAGCTTTCTTT.